This TCR beta chain was sequenced during a study of OX40 agonist ivuxolimab in advanced cancers. Between the trimmed V and J ends, which lost 8 bases and 3 bases, there was a span of 16 bases. CDR1 is SEHNR and CDR2 is FQNEAQ in the germline V gene (reference sequence). CDR3 length equals 14 residues. Using immunoSEQ multiplex PCR, the repertoire was profiled, and TCRdb retains in-frame clones only, with some absent. This sample has 74,000 or so clones, with around 90% found just once. The sequence derives from an adult with an advanced solid tumor such as melanoma, head and neck, liver or kidney cancer. The sample in question was CD4+ or CD8+ T cells sorted from blood, obtained in a trial of the OX40 agonist ivuxolimab. The V gene is TRBV7-9, the J gene TRBJ1-2; D may be TRBD1 (5 bases). CDR3 sequence reads: CASHTRVMDYGYTF. CDR3 nucleotide sequence: TGTGCCAGCCATACCAGGGTCATGGACTATGGCTACACCTTC.